The 17 T cell receptor beta chains below come from one sample, sequenced in a study of cytomegalovirus exposure and HLA in healthy donors. The PCR was carried out with 60 Vbeta primers and 13 Jbeta primers. Produced via immunoSEQ multiplex PCR; TCRdb's table is partial and in-frame only. Of about 97,000 clones listed, around 80% are singletons. The sequencing input was PBMCs. These receptors were taken from a male donor in good health and CMV-seropositive.

This clone was seen only a few times. The chain links TRBV27 to TRBJ2-2, with 9 bases matching TRBD1. The V gene's germline CDR1 is MNHEY and CDR2 SMNVEV (reference sequence). The ends lost 6 bases at V and 2 bases at J; junction bases unmatched: 16. The CDR3 runs to 19 residues. The DNA of the CDR3 is TGTGCCAGCAGCCACCCCCGTACCGGGACAGGGCAAAACACCGGGGAGCTGTTTTTT. Translated: CASSHPRTGTGQNTGELFF.

J is TRBJ1-4 and V is TRBV7-9; 8 bases line up with TRBD1. CDR3 length: 16 amino acids. Losses at the gene ends were 5 bases for V and 6 bases for J; bases not matched to a gene: 11. Germline V gives CDR1 SEHNR, CDR2 FQNEAQ (reference sequence). CDR3 amino acids: CASSLRMGQDHEKLFF. DNA for the CDR3: TGTGCCAGCAGCCTACGAATGGGACAGGATCATGAAAAACTGTTTTTT. Combining the CDR3 with reference TRBV7-9 and TRBJ1-4 gives the whole variable domain DTGVSQNPRHKITKRGQNVTFRCDPISEHNRLYWYRQTLGQGPEFLTYFQNEAQLEKSRLLSDRFSAERPKGSFSTLEIQRTEQGDSAMYLCASSLRMGQDHEKLFFGSGTQLSVL.

The V and J genes are TRBV7-8 and TRBJ2-7; TRBD2 might be the D (6 bases). This CDR3 comprises 15 residues. CDR1 and CDR2 from the germline V gene are SGHVS and FQNEAQ. V was shortened by 0 bases and J by 0 bases, with 9 bases between the two germline ends. The CDR3 sequence: CASSLASGRSYEQYF. For the CDR3, the DNA is TGTGCCAGCAGCTTAGCCAGCGGGCGCTCCTACGAGCAGTACTTC. The variable domain in full, with the rest retrieved from reference TRBV7-8 and TRBJ2-7, is GAGVSQSPRYKVAKRGQDVALRCDPISGHVSLFWYQQALGQGPEFLTYFQNEAQLDKSGLPSDRFFAERPEGSVSTLKIQRTQQEDSAVYLCASSLASGRSYEQYFGPGTRLTVT.

The chain uses TRBV12-5 and TRBJ2-2; TRBD1 aligns across 8 bases. CDR1 is LGHNT, CDR2 FRNRAP, per germline. CDR3 length: 15 residues. Unmatched junction bases numbered 4, after V lost 6 bases and J lost 1 base. The chain's CDR3 is CASGDRVQNTGELFF. DNA for the CDR3: TGTGCTAGTGGGGACAGGGTGCAGAACACCGGGGAGCTGTTTTTT.

This chain joins TRBV5-1 and TRBJ1-3; possible D gene TRBD1, 6 bases. From germline, CDR1 is SGHRS and CDR2 YFSETQ. With 0 bases removed from V and 2 bases from J, the gap between germline ends came to 6 bases. This CDR3 contains 14 residues. The CDR3 reads CASSLGGPGNTIYF. Here the CDR3 DNA reads TGCGCCAGCAGCTTGGGGGGGCCTGGAAACACCATATATTTT.

Written as DNA, the CDR3 is TGTGCCAGCAGCCCTCCCGGCACGGCTTCGACTTCCGAGCAGTACTTC. Its translation is CASSPPGTASTSEQYF. V usage is TRBV11-3 and J usage is TRBJ2-7; D gene ambiguous. This CDR3 is built from 16 residues. Germline values: CDR1 SGHNT, CDR2 YENEEA. Trimming shortened V by 5 bases and J by 6 bases, and 23 bases separated the two germline ends.

The sample holds a few counts of this clone. CDR3 region: CASSYSPLGQLYGYTF. The CDR3 DNA reads as TGTGCCAGCAGTTACTCCCCCCTCGGACAGCTCTATGGCTACACCTTC. The chain joins TRBV6-5 to TRBJ1-2, with D possibly TRBD1 on 6 matching bases. This CDR3 comprises 16 residues. CDR1 MNHEY and CDR2 SVGAGI come from the germline V gene. V was shortened by 0 bases and J by 4 bases, with 15 bases between the two germline ends.

The chain links TRBV19 to TRBJ2-5; 12 bases agree with TRBD2. The CDR3 contains 15 residues. Germline V lookup: CDR1 LNHDA, CDR2 SQIVND (reference sequence). Trimming at V came to 5 bases and at J to 7 bases, leaving 8 bases not matched to a gene. The CDR3 sequence: CASSASSGGARTQYF. In DNA, the CDR3 is TGTGCCAGTAGTGCGTCTAGCGGGGGGGCGAGGACCCAGTACTTC.

This sequence joins TRBV30 and TRBJ1-1; the D is unclear. CDR1 is GTSNPN, CDR2 SVGIG, per germline (reference sequence). This CDR3 contains 12 residues. Deletions cut 2 bases from V and 1 base from J, with 5 bases between. DNA for the CDR3: TGTGCCTGGAGTCTCAGGAACACTGAAGCTTTCTTT. It yields the protein CAWSLRNTEAFF.

This chain connects TRBV11-2 to TRBJ2-1; no clear D. Germline lookup yields CDR1 SGHAT and CDR2 FQNNGV. The CDR3 sequence is 10 residues long. The V and J ends lost 8 bases and 5 bases respectively, with 4 bases between them. CDR3 amino acids: CASGNNEQFF. The CDR3 coding sequence is TGTGCCAGCGGCAACAATGAGCAGTTCTTC.

The chain has TRBV6-1 and TRBJ1-1, with D maybe TRBD1 (6 bases). There are 15 residues in the CDR3. Trimming took off 3 bases at V and 0 bases at J, with 11 bases between the two ends. Germline V gene data show CDR1 as MNHNS and CDR2 as SASEGT. In DNA, the CDR3 is TGTGCCAGCAGTGACAGGGGTGGGTTGAACACTGAAGCTTTCTTT. As protein: CASSDRGGLNTEAFF.

The chain is built from TRBV30 and TRBJ1-2, with TRBD1 as a possible D gene (6 bases). The CDR3 consists of 14 residues. V was cut by 0 bases and J by 4 bases, with 12 bases left in between. Germline loops: CDR1 GTSNPN, CDR2 SVGIG (reference sequence). This CDR3 is CAWSVGGRGYGYTF. CDR3 nucleotide sequence: TGTGCCTGGAGTGTAGGGGGACGAGGCTATGGCTACACCTTC.

The chain carries TRBV19 and TRBJ1-2; D ambiguous. V was cut by 11 bases and J by 4 bases, with 17 bases left in between. The CDR3 runs 13 residues. The germline gives CDR1 LNHDA, CDR2 SQIVND (reference sequence). The CDR3 nucleotides read TGTGCCGCGACTCGGGGAGCCTCCTATGGCTACACCTTC. Amino acids: CAATRGASYGYTF.

The rearrangement joins TRBV6-5 to TRBJ2-1; 8 bases agree with TRBD2. With V trimmed by 7 bases and J by 0 bases, 5 bases remained unmatched. CDR1 and CDR2 (germline): MNHEY, SVGAGI. The CDR3 has 15 residues. CDR3 nucleotide sequence: TGTGCCAGCACCACGGGGGGGTTCTCCTACAATGAGCAGTTCTTC. This gives the protein CASTTGGFSYNEQFF.

The genes are TRBV27 and TRBJ2-7, with TRBD1 identical over 7 bases. This CDR3 has 15 amino acids. Losses at the gene ends were 6 bases for V and 3 bases for J; bases not matched to a gene: 11. CDR1 is MNHEY, CDR2 SMNVEV, per germline (reference sequence). The DNA for the CDR3 is TGTGCCAGCAGCACAGACCTCCGGGACAGCTACGAGCAGTACTTC. Translated, it gives CASSTDLRDSYEQYF.

The V and J genes are TRBV5-4 and TRBJ2-6; D gene ambiguous. The CDR3 covers 16 residues. The V end was cut by 0 bases, the J end by 2 bases, with 9 bases between. Germline-derived CDR1 and CDR2 are SGHNT and YYREEE (reference sequence). CDR3 in amino acids: CASSLVLTPGANVLTF. DNA for the CDR3: TGTGCCAGCAGCTTGGTACTGACACCTGGGGCCAACGTCCTGACTTTC.

This chain connects TRBV10-3 to TRBJ1-2; maybe TRBD1 (6 bases). The V gene's germline CDR1 is ENHRY and CDR2 SYGVKD. The CDR3 has 12 residues. Trimming took 3 bases from V and 9 from J, leaving 11 bases between them. This chain's CDR3 is CAISEEGGSYTF. CDR3 nucleotides: TGTGCCATCAGTGAAGAGGGGGGGAGCTACACCTTC.